The entry below gives a single T cell receptor (beta chain) sequence along with its context. The sample is drawn from a study of CD8 T cells in Susac syndrome. Random hexamers were used to reverse transcribe the RNA input (0.5 to 1 ug). TCRdb recomputed calls from the immunoSEQ multiplex PCR reads with MiXCR, one row per CDR3 protein. The table has more than 100,000 distinct CDR3 sequences, just under 95% seen once. Trimming cost V 4 bases and J 0 bases; bases outside gene matches: 6. The CDR3 loop spans 14 amino acids. Germline-derived CDR1 and CDR2 are SQVTM and ANQGSEA. This clonotype was obtained from a human donor with Susac syndrome. The specimen sequenced was CD8+ T cells from PBMCs. The rearrangement links TRBV29-1 to TRBJ2-7; 7 positions agree with TRBD1. CDR3 amino acids: CSVGRTGLSYEQYF. CDR3 bases: TGCAGCGTTGGGCGGACAGGCCTCTCCTACGAGCAGTACTTC.